The next 4 T cell receptor beta chains were all read from a single sample in a study of cytomegalovirus exposure and HLA in healthy donors. Researchers ran the PCR with 60 Vbeta and 13 Jbeta primers. This table comes from immunoSEQ multiplex PCR, and its TCRdb copy is limited to in-frame clones, with some not included. The repertoire table contains more than 25,000 clones. The specimen sequenced was PBMCs. The receptor source for this set is a man aged 25-40 years in good health and CMV-seronegative.

The gene calls are TRBV4-3 and TRBJ1-2; 9 bases are shared with TRBD1. CDR1 LGHNA and CDR2 YSLEER come from the germline V gene. CDR3 length equals 15 residues. Unmatched junction bases numbered 7, after V lost 0 bases and J lost 8 bases. In DNA, the CDR3 is TGCGCCAGCAGCCAAGAAGGACAGGGGCCGCACGGCTACACCTTC. Protein: CASSQEGQGPHGYTF.

CDR3 sequence reads: CASSLLGDTQYF. The CDR3 nucleotides read TGCGCCAGCAGCTTACTAGGGGATACGCAGTATTTT. The rearrangement links TRBV5-1 to TRBJ2-3; TRBD2 might be the D (5 bases). The CDR3 has 12 amino acids. Germline loops: CDR1 SGHRS, CDR2 YFSETQ. Trimming pared 2 bases from V and 6 bases from J, leaving 7 bases between.

The chain employs TRBV27 and TRBJ2-6; 7 nucleotides line up with TRBD2. Per the germline V gene, CDR1 is MNHEY and CDR2 is SMNVEV (reference sequence). The CDR3 runs to 19 residues. With V trimmed by 3 bases and J by 3 bases, 14 bases remained unmatched. The CDR3 DNA reads TGTGCCAGCAGTTTGTCCGGGGTCGGGCGGGAGAGTGGGGCCAACGTCCTGACTTTC. Translating it yields CASSLSGVGRESGANVLTF.

The chain combines TRBV10-3 with TRBJ2-5; 9 positions agree with TRBD1. Trimming removed 4 bases from V and 7 bases from J; junction bases left unmatched: 7. The CDR3 is 14 amino acids. In germline, CDR1 is ENHRY, CDR2 SYGVKD. DNA for the CDR3: TGTGCCATCAGTGTGGGGACAGGGTTCGTGACCCAGTACTTC. Its protein product is CAISVGTGFVTQYF.